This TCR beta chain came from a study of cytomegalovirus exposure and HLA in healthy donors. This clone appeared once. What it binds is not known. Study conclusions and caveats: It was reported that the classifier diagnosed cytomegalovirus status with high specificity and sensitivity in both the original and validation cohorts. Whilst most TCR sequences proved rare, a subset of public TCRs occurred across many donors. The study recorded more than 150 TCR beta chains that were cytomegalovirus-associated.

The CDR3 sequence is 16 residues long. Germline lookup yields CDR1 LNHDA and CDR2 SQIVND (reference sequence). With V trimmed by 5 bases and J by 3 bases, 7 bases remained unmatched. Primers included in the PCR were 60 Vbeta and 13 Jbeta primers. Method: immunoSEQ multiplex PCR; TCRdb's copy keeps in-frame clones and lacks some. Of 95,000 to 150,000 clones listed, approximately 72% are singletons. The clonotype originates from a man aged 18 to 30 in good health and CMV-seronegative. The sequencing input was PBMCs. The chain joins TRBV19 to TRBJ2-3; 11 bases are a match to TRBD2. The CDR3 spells CASSPSTSGRTDTQYF. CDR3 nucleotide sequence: TGTGCCAGTAGTCCTTCTACTAGCGGGAGAACAGATACGCAGTATTTT.